The 14 T cell receptor beta chains presented below share a single source sample, sequenced in a study of cytomegalovirus exposure and HLA in healthy donors. It was with 60 Vbeta and 13 Jbeta primers that the PCR ran. The data were produced by immunoSEQ multiplex PCR, yet TCRdb's version contains in-frame clones alone and is incomplete. The table records over 100,000 clones, approximately 70% of them present only once. Material for sequencing was PBMCs. Every receptor here comes from a woman aged 30 to 39 in good health and CMV-seronegative.

J is TRBJ2-3 and V is TRBV7-8; 9 nucleotides line up with TRBD1. Germline CDR1 reads SGHVS; CDR2 reads FQNEAQ. Trimming removed 5 bases from V and 1 base from J; junction bases left unmatched: 7. This CDR3 has 16 residues. The CDR3: CASSPQGAGGTDTQYF. The DNA for the CDR3 is TGTGCCAGCAGCCCACAGGGGGCGGGGGGCACAGATACGCAGTATTTT. Based on the CDR3 plus reference TRBV7-8 and TRBJ2-3, the full variable domain is GAGVSQSPRYKVAKRGQDVALRCDPISGHVSLFWYQQALGQGPEFLTYFQNEAQLDKSGLPSDRFFAERPEGSVSTLKIQRTQQEDSAVYLCASSPQGAGGTDTQYFGPGTRLTVL.

V and J are TRBV5-4 and TRBJ2-7; TRBD2 agrees at 9 bases. The germline CDR1 and CDR2 sequences are SGHNT and YYREEE (reference sequence). V lost 0 bases and J lost 2; bases outside the gene matches: 3. The CDR3 runs 15 residues. CDR3 amino acids: CASSLVSGRTYEQYF. The DNA of the CDR3 is TGTGCCAGCAGCTTGGTGAGCGGGAGGACCTACGAGCAGTACTTC.

There are a few counts of this clone. V and J are TRBV6-1 and TRBJ2-3, with 8 bases that match TRBD2. Germline V lookup: CDR1 MNHNS, CDR2 SASEGT. The length of the CDR3 is 15 residues. V dropped 2 bases and J dropped 4; count of bases not matched to a gene: 5. CDR3 protein: CASSELSGGADTQYF. CDR3 DNA sequence: TGTGCCAGCAGTGAACTGAGCGGGGGCGCAGATACGCAGTATTTT.

The CDR3 sequence is CAWSRSSNSPLHF. For the CDR3, the DNA is TGTGCCTGGAGTCGTAGTTCTAATTCACCCCTCCACTTT. This chain connects TRBV30 to TRBJ1-6; D is unclear. Germline loops: CDR1 GTSNPN, CDR2 SVGIG (reference sequence). Between the trimmed V and J ends, which lost 2 bases and 6 bases, there was a span of 8 bases. The CDR3 has 13 amino acids. Supplemented by reference TRBV30 and TRBJ1-6, the full variable domain reads SQTIHQWPATLVQPVGSPLSLECTVEGTSNPNLYWYRQAAGRGLQLLFYSVGIGQISSEVPQNLSASRPQDRQFILSSKKLLLSDSGFYLCAWSRSSNSPLHFGNGTRLTVT.

The rearrangement joins TRBV19 to TRBJ1-1, with D possibly TRBD1 on 6 matching bases. The CDR3 extends over 13 amino acids. V was clipped by 3 bases and J by 4 bases, with 9 bases between them. Germline V lookup: CDR1 LNHDA, CDR2 SQIVND (reference sequence). The CDR3 coding sequence is TGTGCCAGTAGTATGGGGACATTCACTGAAGCTTTCTTT. Residues: CASSMGTFTEAFF.

Note on this clone: Distinct nucleotide sequences in the sample also encode this CDR3. The V call is TRBV30, the J call TRBJ1-5; a weak D match, TRBD1 (5 bases). The CDR3 extends over 13 amino acids. CDR1 and CDR2 (germline): GTSNPN, SVGIG (reference sequence). The V gene lost 3 bases and the J gene lost 0 bases, with 6 bases spanning the gap. This CDR3 reads CAWSRDSNQPQHF. The CDR3, as DNA: TGTGCCTGGAGCAGGGATAGCAATCAGCCCCAGCATTTT.

The rearrangement joins TRBV5-4 to TRBJ2-1, with D tentatively TRBD2 (6 bases). V was pared by 0 bases and J by 4 bases, with 14 bases between. CDR3 length equals 16 residues. Looked up from germline, CDR1 is SGHNT and CDR2 is YYREEE (reference sequence). The CDR3 is CASSLGLAIGYNEQFF. The CDR3 nucleotides are TGTGCCAGCAGCTTGGGGCTAGCGATAGGTTACAATGAGCAGTTCTTC.

This sequence joins TRBV6-5 and TRBJ1-1; TRBD1 is a possible D gene (5 bases). V shed 2 bases and J shed 9 bases, with 7 bases lying between them. In germline, CDR1 is MNHEY, CDR2 SVGAGI. This CDR3 has 11 residues. The chain's CDR3 is CASSYDSKAFF. CDR3 in DNA: TGTGCCAGCAGTTACGACAGTAAAGCTTTCTTT.

This clone was detected many times. V is TRBV29-1 and J is TRBJ1-1, with a tentative D call TRBD1 (6 bases). Trimming removed 7 bases from V and 0 bases from J, with 12 bases in between. Germline CDR1 is SQVTM and CDR2 is ANQGSEA. This CDR3 spans 13 amino acids. The CDR3 here is CSGVQGMNTEAFF. The CDR3 DNA follows: TGCAGCGGGGTACAGGGAATGAACACTGAAGCTTTCTTT.

This clone was counted once. The chain recombines TRBV7-2 with TRBJ2-7; 9 bases map to TRBD2. V gave up 5 bases and J gave up 5 bases; unmatched junction bases: 19. In germline, CDR1 is SGHTA, CDR2 FQGNSA. CDR3 length: 18 amino acids. DNA for the CDR3: TGTGCCAGCAGCCTGAGGAGTACTGGAGCGGGGGGCCGGGACGAGCAGTACTTC. It codes for CASSLRSTGAGGRDEQYF. Variable domain in full (rest from reference TRBV7-2 and TRBJ2-7): GAGVSQSPSNKVTEKGKDVELRCDPISGHTALYWYRQSLGQGLEFLIYFQGNSAPDKSGLPSDRFSAERTGGSVSTLTIQRTQQEDSAVYLCASSLRSTGAGGRDEQYFGPGTRLTVT.

V gene TRBV27 combines with J gene TRBJ1-4; 8 bases are a match to TRBD1. Germline assignment: CDR1 MNHEY and CDR2 SMNVEV (reference sequence). V was clipped by 3 bases and J by 6 bases; unmatched bases: 9. The CDR3 covers 16 residues. The CDR3 here is CASSLARRTGHEKLFF. The CDR3 DNA reads TGTGCCAGCAGTTTGGCCCGGAGGACAGGGCATGAAAAACTGTTTTTT.

This rearrangement joins TRBV5-1 to TRBJ2-3, with 11 bases that match TRBD2. V gave up 7 bases and J gave up 4 bases; unmatched junction bases: 14. The germline gives CDR1 SGHRS, CDR2 YFSETQ. The CDR3 runs 17 residues. The CDR3 region has the DNA TGCGCCAGCGTTCCGTCACTAGCGGGAGAGGTTGCAGATACGCAGTATTTT. This gives the protein CASVPSLAGEVADTQYF.

CDR3 loop: CASSSRKGQGDNEQFF. The CDR3 DNA reads TGTGCCAGCAGCTCCCGGAAGGGACAGGGTGACAATGAGCAGTTCTTC. The rearrangement uses TRBV11-3 and TRBJ2-1; 9 bases align to TRBD1. This CDR3 is 16 amino acids long. The ends lost 4 bases at V and 5 bases at J; junction bases unmatched: 9. Per the germline V gene, CDR1 is SGHNT and CDR2 is YENEEA. The whole variable domain, filled in from reference TRBV11-3 and TRBJ2-1, reads EAGVVQSPRYKIIEKKQPVAFWCNPISGHNTLYWYLQNLGQGPELLIRYENEEAVDDSQLPKDRFSAERLKGVDSTLKIQPAELGDSAVYLCASSSRKGQGDNEQFFGPGTRLTVL.

The chain joins TRBV5-1 to TRBJ1-1, with D perhaps TRBD1 (5 bases). Germline CDR1 SGHRS, CDR2 YFSETQ. V was shortened by 0 bases and J by 1 base, with 13 bases between the two germline ends. This CDR3 comprises 16 residues. The CDR3 DNA sequence: TGCGCCAGCAGCTTGGGTCAGGGAAGGACGAACACTGAAGCTTTCTTT. Protein: CASSLGQGRTNTEAFF.